The 31 T cell receptor beta chains in this list originate from one sample, sequenced in a study of Tregs in tolerant kidney transplant recipients. Generated by immunoSEQ multiplex PCR, the TCRdb table keeps only in-frame clones and is missing some. The record lists roughly 48,000 clones, of which the ten most abundant hold 0.7% to 0.95%. The sequences come from CD4+ T cells from blood, collected before the transplant. The receptor set was obtained from a human donor who received a combined kidney and bone marrow transplant.

A remark on this clone: The read terminates 3 residues ahead of where the CDR3 ends, so the germline J gene completes it. V is TRBV2 and J is TRBJ2-2, with D possibly being TRBD1 (5 bases). Germline V gene data show CDR1 as SNHLY and CDR2 as FYNNEI. The V gene lost 6 bases and the J gene lost 6 bases, with 14 bases spanning the gap. The CDR3 covers 14 residues. The sequenced CDR3 bases are TGTGCCAGCAGCGTAATGCGGACACCCGGGGAG. It codes for CASSVMRTPGE. The complete CDR3 protein is CASSVMRTPGELFF.

As for this clone: Read coverage stops 3 residues before the CDR3 terminus; the germline J gene supplies the remainder. The genes are TRBV27 and TRBJ2-7; 10 bases match TRBD1. The V gene end was trimmed by 5 bases and the J gene end by 3 bases; junction bases not matched to a gene: 7. This CDR3 is 15 amino acids long. Germline CDR1 and CDR2: MNHEY and SMNVEV (reference sequence). The CDR3 is CASSAMTGGIYEQYF. Incomplete CDR3 DNA: TGTGCCAGCAGTGCCATGACAGGGGGCATCTACGAG.

Notes on this clone: From the germline J gene comes the end of the CDR3, since the read stops 3 residues before it. V is TRBV20-1 and J is TRBJ2-3; the D gene is possibly TRBD2 (6 bases). V was trimmed by 2 bases and J by 1 base, leaving 10 bases between them. The CDR3 has 14 residues. CDR1 and CDR2 (germline): DFQATT, SNEGSKA (reference sequence). The sequenced CDR3 bases are TGCAGTGCTAGATCGGGGGTTGGCACAGATACG. The encoded protein is CSARSGVGTDT. The entire CDR3 is CSARSGVGTDTQYF.

Remarks on this clone: The read is 3 residues too short to cover the CDR3 end, so that end is filled in from the germline J gene. This chain uses TRBV7-9 with TRBJ2-7, with TRBD1 identical over 7 bases. The CDR3 sequence is 13 residues long. The germline V gene encodes CDR1 SEHNR and CDR2 FQNEAQ (reference sequence). With V trimmed by 4 bases and J by 5 bases, 5 bases remained unmatched. This chain's CDR3 is CASSSWTGDEQYF. Partial CDR3 DNA: TGTGCCAGCAGCTCTTGGACAGGCGACGAG.

On this clone: The same CDR3 arises from other DNA sequences in this sample as well. The CDR3 here is CASSLRANQPQHF. Incomplete CDR3 DNA: TGTGCCAGCAGCTTACGCGCGAATCAGCCC. The chain recombines TRBV7-2 with TRBJ1-5; D not certain. The read gets to within 3 residues of the CDR3 end, and the germline J gene fills in the rest. Per the germline V gene, CDR1 is SGHTA and CDR2 is FQGNSA. This CDR3 has 13 residues. Trimming shortened V by 2 bases and J by 4 bases, and 6 bases separated the two germline ends.

For this clone: The CDR3 end lies 3 residues beyond the end of the read and is filled in from the germline J gene. This chain joins TRBV20-1 and TRBJ2-5; 8 bases map to TRBD2. This CDR3 comprises 16 residues. CDR1 and CDR2 from the germline V gene are DFQATT and SNEGSKA (reference sequence). With 6 bases clipped from V and 2 bases from J, the junction kept 14 bases outside the gene matches. CDR3 loop: CSATNPGTRPQETQYF. The sequenced CDR3 bases are TGCAGTGCCACCAACCCCGGGACTAGGCCACAAGAGACC.

A remark on this clone: The CDR3 extends 3 residues past the end of the read, so its final part is completed from the germline J gene. This rearrangement joins TRBV28 to TRBJ2-7; 9 nucleotides line up with TRBD1. CDR1 and CDR2 from the germline V gene are MDHEN and SYDVKM. The junction had 8 bases not matched to a gene; V was cut back by 10 bases and J by 4 bases. The CDR3 loop spans 13 amino acids. The CDR3: CATGQGGLYEQYF. Partial CDR3 DNA: TGTGCCACGGGACAGGGTGGTTTGTACGAG.

Comment on this clone: Read sequence stops 3 residues before the CDR3 end, and the germline J gene provides the missing end. The chain combines TRBV20-1 with TRBJ2-3; 9 nucleotides match TRBD2. The V segment lost 7 bases and the J segment 4 bases; nucleotides outside the gene matches: 12. The CDR3 consists of 15 residues. The V gene's germline CDR1 is DFQATT and CDR2 SNEGSKA (reference sequence). Incomplete CDR3 DNA: TGCAGTGTCCCCCGGGGGGCGGGAGGGTCAGATACG. Its translation is CSVPRGAGGSDT. The CDR3 as a whole reads CSVPRGAGGSDTQYF.

The CDR3 bases that were read are TGTGCCACCGCAAAGGGGGCCAGGGAAAAA. Translation gives CATAKGAREK. The whole CDR3 region reads CATAKGAREKLFF. The chain carries TRBV6-2 or TRBV6-3 and TRBJ1-4; 7 nucleotides line up with TRBD1. The sequenced fragment ends 3 residues before the CDR3 boundary, so the rest is inferred from the germline J gene. The CDR3 runs 13 residues. Trimming at V came to 10 bases and at J to 8 bases, leaving 10 bases not matched to a gene. Per germline, CDR1 MNHEY and CDR2 SVGEGT.

On this clone itself: The read finishes 3 residues shy of the CDR3 end, and the germline J gene is used to complete it. This chain joins TRBV6-1 and TRBJ2-1; D might be TRBD1 (5 bases). V lost 4 bases to trimming and J lost 6 bases, with 13 bases between them. CDR1 is MNHNS, CDR2 SASEGT, per germline. This CDR3 is built from 14 residues. CDR3 DNA, as far as it was read: TGTGCCAGCAGTGGGTGGTTTAGGGGCAATGAG. Translating it yields CASSGWFRGNE. From start to end, the CDR3 is CASSGWFRGNEQFF.

To note about this clone: The observed sequence ends 3 residues before the CDR3 terminus, with the missing tail filled in from the germline J gene. The V call is TRBV19, the J call TRBJ2-2; 7 bases align to TRBD1. CDR1 is LNHDA and CDR2 is SQIVND in the germline V gene (reference sequence). The ends lost 0 bases at V and 6 bases at J; junction bases unmatched: 4. The CDR3 is 15 amino acids. The sequenced CDR3 bases are TGTGCCAGTAGTATAGATGACAGGGTAGCCGGGGAG. This encodes CASSIDDRVAGE. The complete CDR3 sequence is CASSIDDRVAGELFF.

Note on this clone: The read ends 3 residues shy of where the CDR3 ends; the end is completed using the germline J gene. This sequence joins TRBV6-2 or TRBV6-3 and TRBJ2-5; 11 bases are a match to TRBD2. The CDR3 spans 17 residues. The V segment lost 0 bases and the J segment 0 bases; nucleotides outside the gene matches: 3. The germline V gene encodes CDR1 MNHEY and CDR2 SVGEGT. The covered CDR3 bases are TGTGCCAGCAGTTACTCCATGGGACTAGCGGACCAAGAGACC. Its translation: CASSYSMGLADQET. The CDR3 in its entirety is CASSYSMGLADQETQYF.

In regard to this clone: The read comes to an end 3 residues before the CDR3 does, leaving the germline J gene to fill in the end. The chain joins TRBV2 to TRBJ1-1; possibly TRBD1 for D (5 bases). The V end was cut by 0 bases, the J end by 0 bases, with 5 bases between. The CDR3 has 14 amino acids. Germline V gives CDR1 SNHLY, CDR2 FYNNEI. Incomplete CDR3 DNA: TGTGCCAGCAGTGAAGCGACAGTGAACACTGAA. Residues: CASSEATVNTE. The CDR3 in full is CASSEATVNTEAFF.

Note on this clone: Coverage ceases 3 residues before the CDR3 finishes, and the germline J gene fills in the end. The chain recombines TRBV7-3 with TRBJ2-3; D is possibly TRBD1 (7 bases). The CDR3 covers 16 residues. Germline V gives CDR1 SGHTA, CDR2 FQGTGA. V was clipped by 5 bases and J by 4 bases, with 19 bases between them. The CDR3 DNA, read in part, is TGTGCCAGCAGCCGACAGGGACTCCCGGACTCAGATACG. Its translation: CASSRQGLPDSDT. The entire CDR3 is CASSRQGLPDSDTQYF.

On this clone: The read is 3 residues too short to cover the CDR3 end, so that end is filled in from the germline J gene. This chain joins TRBV5-1 and TRBJ2-2; a weak D match, TRBD1 (7 bases). The length of the CDR3 is 14 residues. Trimming took off 4 bases at V and 3 bases at J, with 10 bases between the two ends. CDR1 and CDR2 (germline): SGHRS, YFSETQ. The CDR3 protein is CASSRRGDTGELFF. The CDR3 bases that were read are TGCGCCAGCAGCCGCAGGGGGGACACCGGGGAG. Complete variable domain (other parts from reference TRBV5-1 and TRBJ2-2): KAGVTQTPRYLIKTRGQQVTLSCSPISGHRSVSWYQQTPGQGLQFLFEYFSETQRNKGNFPGRFSGRQFSNSRSEMNVSTLELGDSALYLCASSRRGDTGELFFGEGSRLTVL.

As for this clone: The CDR3 extends 3 residues past the end of the read, so its final part is completed from the germline J gene. J is TRBJ2-2 and V is TRBV2; D unresolved. The CDR3 consists of 14 residues. Trimming left V 7 bases short and J 0 bases short, with 9 bases between. Germline values: CDR1 SNHLY, CDR2 FYNNEI. CDR3 DNA (partial): TGTGCCAGCACCCGCGGATCGAACACCGGGGAG. Its protein product is CASTRGSNTGE. In full, the CDR3 is CASTRGSNTGELFF.

Concerning this clone: The CDR3 extends 3 residues past the end of the read, so its final part is completed from the germline J gene. The chain is built from TRBV6-1 and TRBJ2-3; 10 bases are shared with TRBD2. The J segment lost 4 bases and the V segment lost 2 bases, leaving 6 bases of the junction unmatched. This CDR3 has 16 amino acids. The germline CDR1 and CDR2 sequences are MNHNS and SASEGT. The CDR3 loop is CASSEMLAGGPDTQYF. The CDR3 DNA, read in part, is TGTGCCAGCAGTGAAATGTTAGCGGGAGGCCCAGATACG.

As regards this clone: The CDR3 is cut off 3 residues early in the read; its end comes from the germline J gene. The rearrangement links TRBV19 to TRBJ1-5, with D perhaps TRBD1 (6 bases). Trimming cost V 5 bases and J 2 bases, with 13 bases left between them. This CDR3 contains 15 residues. Germline V gene sequence: CDR1 LNHDA, CDR2 SQIVND (reference sequence). Partial CDR3 DNA: TGTGCCAGTAGTCGAGGGGGGGATGGCAATCAGCCC. Translated, it gives CASSRGGDGNQP. The entire CDR3 sequence reads CASSRGGDGNQPQHF.

Of note for this clone: The read is 3 residues too short to cover the CDR3 end, so that end is filled in from the germline J gene. The chain recombines TRBV23-1 with TRBJ2-3, with 9 bases fitting TRBD1. TRBV23-1 is designated an ORF whose function remains uncertain. With 4 bases clipped from V and 6 bases from J, the junction kept 5 bases outside the gene matches. This CDR3 spans 14 amino acids. The CDR3 loop reads CASSPGQGNDTQYF. Incomplete CDR3 DNA: TGCGCCAGCAGTCCCGGACAGGGGAACGATACG.

About this clone: A read error may produce the germline difference seen at one junction end. Read sequence stops 3 residues before the CDR3 end, and the germline J gene provides the missing end. The genes are TRBV30 and TRBJ2-2; TRBD2 aligns across 15 bases. This CDR3 is built from 17 residues. CDR1 is GTSNPN, CDR2 SVGIG, per germline (reference sequence). The CDR3 reads CALSGLAGGLDTGELFF. CDR3 bases read: TGTGCCTTGAGTGGACTAGCGGGAGGGTTAGACACCGGGGAG.

With respect to this clone: The read falls 3 residues short of the CDR3 end, and the missing part is taken from the germline J gene. The chain has TRBV18 and TRBJ2-6; 7 bases are shared with TRBD1. The V and J ends lost 4 bases and 0 bases, in that order; junction bases with no gene match: 6. The CDR3 runs 17 residues. Germline CDR1 reads KGHSH; CDR2 reads LQKENI. This CDR3 reads CASSLTGDPSGANVLTF. CDR3 bases read: TGTGCCAGCTCACTCACAGGGGACCCCTCTGGGGCCAACGTC. Based on the CDR3 plus reference TRBV18 and TRBJ2-6, the full variable domain is NAGVMQNPRHLVRRRGQEARLRCSPMKGHSHVYWYRQLPEEGLKFMVYLQKENIIDESGMPKERFSAEFPKEGPSILRIQQVVRGDSAAYFCASSLTGDPSGANVLTFGAGSRLTVL.

In the case of this clone: With the read ending 3 residues before the CDR3 end, the germline J gene is used to fill in that end. The rearrangement uses TRBV5-1 and TRBJ1-1; 8 bases map to TRBD1. CDR1 is SGHRS, CDR2 YFSETQ, per germline. This CDR3 comprises 17 residues. V trimming: 1 base; J trimming: 3 bases; junction bases outside the gene matches: 11. CDR3 amino acids: CASSLSPGQDLDTEAFF. The CDR3 bases that were read are TGCGCCAGCAGCTTGAGTCCGGGACAGGACTTGGACACTGAA.

In the case of this clone: The sequenced fragment ends 3 residues before the CDR3 boundary, so the rest is inferred from the germline J gene. The J gene is TRBJ2-7, the V gene TRBV7-2, with 7 bases that match TRBD2. This CDR3 comprises 14 residues. Germline V gene sequence: CDR1 SGHTA, CDR2 FQGNSA. With 5 bases clipped from V and 0 bases from J, the junction kept 4 bases outside the gene matches. CDR3 sequence: CASSRGGSSYEQYF. The sequenced CDR3 bases are TGTGCCAGCAGCCGCGGCGGGAGCTCCTACGAG.

About this clone itself: The read terminates 3 residues before the CDR3 end, so the remaining end is supplied by the germline J gene. V gene TRBV30 combines with J gene TRBJ2-5; D is ambiguous. CDR3 length equals 11 residues. Trimming removed 1 base from V and 4 bases from J, with 4 bases in between. The germline V gene has CDR1 GTSNPN and CDR2 SVGIG (reference sequence). The CDR3 loop reads CAWSAGETQYF. Incomplete CDR3 DNA: TGTGCCTGGAGTGCGGGAGAGACC.

Worth noting for this clone: With the read ending 3 residues before the CDR3 end, the germline J gene is used to fill in that end. The V call is TRBV20-1, the J call TRBJ1-6; TRBD1 agrees at 10 bases. The CDR3 runs 16 residues. The V segment lost 0 bases and the J segment 6 bases; nucleotides outside the gene matches: 5. Germline lookup yields CDR1 DFQATT and CDR2 SNEGSKA (reference sequence). The DNA read from the CDR3 is TGCAGTGCTAGAGATCAGGGACAGGGGTTTAATTCACCC. Amino acids: CSARDQGQGFNSP. The full CDR3 reads CSARDQGQGFNSPLHF.

For this clone: The read is 3 residues too short to cover the CDR3 end, so that end is filled in from the germline J gene. The chain recombines TRBV19 with TRBJ2-2; tentatively, D is TRBD2 (5 bases). From germline, CDR1 is LNHDA and CDR2 SQIVND (reference sequence). The CDR3 runs to 16 residues. Trimming cost V 5 bases and J 3 bases, with 16 bases left between them. Partial CDR3 DNA: TGTGCCAGTAGTGTCGAGATGGACTTATACACCGGGGAG. It translates to CASSVEMDLYTGE. The whole CDR3 sequence is CASSVEMDLYTGELFF.

With respect to this clone: Coverage ceases 3 residues before the CDR3 finishes, and the germline J gene fills in the end. This rearrangement joins TRBV20-1 to TRBJ1-6; D possibly corresponds to TRBD1 (6 bases). Germline V lookup: CDR1 DFQATT, CDR2 SNEGSKA (reference sequence). The CDR3 extends over 12 amino acids. V was pared by 3 bases and J by 7 bases, with 7 bases between. The CDR3 reads CSARQGNSPLHF. The covered CDR3 bases are TGCAGTGCTAGGCAGGGGAATTCACCC.

Incomplete CDR3 DNA: TGTGCCAGCAGCTTTGGACAGGGAGACACC. As protein: CASSFGQGDT. The entire CDR3 protein reads CASSFGQGDTIYF. The rearrangement joins TRBV7-9 to TRBJ1-3, with TRBD1 matching 8 bases. The sequenced fragment ends 3 residues before the CDR3 boundary, so the rest is inferred from the germline J gene. The CDR3 runs 13 residues. Trimming removed 3 bases from V and 8 bases from J; junction bases left unmatched: 3. Germline values: CDR1 SEHNR, CDR2 FQNEAQ (reference sequence).

In the case of this clone: The missing CDR3 end, 3 residues past where the read stops, is filled in from the germline J gene. This chain joins TRBV30 and TRBJ2-4, with 7 bases lining up with TRBD1. The germline CDR1 and CDR2 sequences are GTSNPN and SVGIG (reference sequence). This CDR3 has 15 amino acids. V dropped 0 bases and J dropped 6; count of bases not matched to a gene: 8. The sequenced part of the CDR3 DNA is TGTGCCTGGAGTGTACGACGGGGACAGTCAAACATT. It encodes CAWSVRRGQSNI. In full, the CDR3 is CAWSVRRGQSNIQYF.

Details on this clone: The read ends 3 residues before the CDR3 terminus; that terminus is restored from the germline J gene. The chain has TRBV6-2 or TRBV6-3 and TRBJ1-1; D is uncertain. CDR1 and CDR2 from the germline V gene are MNHEY and SVGEGT. This CDR3 contains 13 residues. The germline V and J ends were trimmed by 5 bases and 1 base, with 8 bases remaining between them. The CDR3 is CASSTNENTEAFF. The DNA read from the CDR3 is TGTGCCAGCAGTACAAACGAGAACACTGAA.

Comments on this clone: The read comes to an end 3 residues before the CDR3 does, leaving the germline J gene to fill in the end. The V call is TRBV7-2, the J call TRBJ2-1; 7 bases align to TRBD2. The germline gives CDR1 SGHTA, CDR2 FQGNSA. There are 15 residues in the CDR3. V lost 6 bases and J lost 5; bases outside the gene matches: 10. CDR3: CASRMGLADHNEQFF. The CDR3 DNA, read in part, is TGTGCCAGCAGAATGGGTCTAGCGGATCACAATGAG.